Presented here are 8 T cell receptor beta chains from one specimen sequenced in a study of beta chain features in type 1 diabetes. The sequenced template was cDNA made from the entire isolated RNA. The table came from immunoSEQ multiplex PCR; TCRdb's copy has only in-frame clones and leaves some out. The sample gives a few hundred thousand clones, about 14% of which show up once; roughly 0.015% is in the top ten. Study results and caveats: There was a moderate but significant shortening of TCRB CDR3s in all four CD4+ subsets of Type 1 diabetes patients.

Antigens of these TCRs are unknown. The material sequenced was naive CD4+ T cells from blood. The receptor set was obtained from a woman aged 18-29 years with type 1 diabetes.

The gene calls are TRBV4-1 and TRBJ1-4; D gene uncertain. Trimming removed 5 bases from V and 7 bases from J, with 5 bases in between. Germline lookup yields CDR1 MGHRA and CDR2 YSYEKL. The CDR3 consists of 11 residues. The CDR3 sequence: CASSVLEKLFF. CDR3 nucleotide sequence: TGCGCCAGCAGCGTTCTTGAAAAACTGTTTTTT.

The rearrangement links TRBV28 to TRBJ2-4, with a tentative D call TRBD2 (5 bases). The CDR3 runs 14 residues. Germline V gene lookup returns CDR1 MDHEN and CDR2 SYDVKM. Trimming pared 3 bases from V and 6 bases from J, leaving 12 bases between. The CDR3 is CASSFSVEANIQYF. In DNA, the CDR3 is TGTGCCAGCAGTTTTTCAGTGGAGGCAAACATTCAGTACTTC.

The table lists this clone with a few counts. The V and J genes are TRBV7-9 and TRBJ2-5; the D is unclear. The CDR3 is 12 amino acids. Germline V gene sequence: CDR1 SEHNR, CDR2 FQNEAQ (reference sequence). Trimming removed 5 bases from V and 11 bases from J, with 15 bases in between. The CDR3 coding sequence is TGTGCCAGCAGCCCCGATGGCCCTAGACAGTACTTC. This translates into CASSPDGPRQYF.

The rearrangement uses TRBV7-2 and TRBJ1-1; 7 bases line up with TRBD1. J was trimmed by 7 bases and V by 3 bases; bases with no gene match: 5. The CDR3 is 13 amino acids. CDR1 and CDR2 from the germline V gene are SGHTA and FQGNSA. The CDR3 DNA follows: TGTGCCAGCAGCTTCAGACAGGGCGGTGAAGCTTTCTTT. It yields the protein CASSFRQGGEAFF.

CDR3 DNA: TGCAGCGTTCTCACCGGGATGGGCGGGAGGGCAGTACCGCAAGAGACCCAGTACTTC. Translated, it gives CSVLTGMGGRAVPQETQYF. This chain connects TRBV29-1 to TRBJ2-5; 9 bases are shared with TRBD2. The germline gives CDR1 SQVTM, CDR2 ANQGSEA. V lost 5 bases, J lost 2 bases, and 21 bases stayed unmatched. The CDR3 covers 19 residues. The whole variable domain, filled in from reference TRBV29-1 and TRBJ2-5, reads SAVISQKPSRDICQRGTSLTIQCQVDSQVTMMFWYRQQPGQSLTLIATANQGSEATYESGFVIDKFPISRPNLTFSTLTVSNMSPEDSSIYLCSVLTGMGGRAVPQETQYFGPGTRLLVL.

The CDR3: CASSPHREPETQYF. CDR3 nucleotides: TGTGCCAGCAGCCCGCACAGGGAACCGGAGACCCAGTACTTC. The chain joins TRBV7-2 to TRBJ2-5; D might be TRBD1 (6 bases). Deletions cut 5 bases from V and 5 bases from J, with 15 bases between. The CDR3 is 14 amino acids. The germline V gene has CDR1 SGHTA and CDR2 FQGNSA.

The chain uses TRBV6-5 and TRBJ2-5, with 7 positions matching TRBD2. The germline V gene encodes CDR1 MNHEY and CDR2 SVGAGI. The junction had 9 bases not matched to a gene; V was cut back by 6 bases and J by 5 bases. The CDR3 length is 14 residues. The DNA for the CDR3 is TGTGCCAGCAGCCAAGGGGCGCGGGGGGAGACCCAGTACTTC. As protein: CASSQGARGETQYF.

The chain couples TRBV28 to TRBJ1-1, with D perhaps matching TRBD1 (5 bases). The germline gives CDR1 MDHEN, CDR2 SYDVKM. V was shortened by 4 bases and J by 6 bases, with 12 bases between the two germline ends. The CDR3 runs 13 residues. DNA for the CDR3: TGTGCCAGCAGTTCCGGGGGGGTGGCTGAAGCTTTCTTT. Its translation is CASSSGGVAEAFF.